This TCR beta chain derives from a study of blood T cell repertoires in COVID-19. Study at large: The United States, Italy and Spain were the sources of the acute and convalescent COVID-19 samples. Sample material is recorded as cDNA or gDNA derived from T cells, B-cell-depleted T cells, or PBMCs.

The CDR3 has 13 amino acids. CDR1 SQVTM and CDR2 ANQGSEA come from the germline V gene. With 4 bases clipped from V and 8 bases from J, the junction kept 8 bases outside the gene matches. Authors' analysis steps: Amplification of reference gene primers provided the estimated nucleated cell counts. The protocol was immunoSEQ multiplex PCR, while the TCRdb copy is restricted to in-frame clones and leaves out a portion. V and J calls and clone size come straight from that table; D and trimming were deduced from the DNA. In the table there are approximately 70,000 clones, 91% of which are singletons. This sequence was found in a woman aged 55 to 70 with active COVID-19. Sequenced input: peripheral blood. The genes are TRBV29-1 and TRBJ1-2, with 9 bases fitting TRBD1. The CDR3: CSVASGTGRGYTF. Written as DNA, the CDR3 is TGCAGCGTTGCATCTGGGACAGGGAGGGGCTACACCTTC.